A selection of T cell receptor beta chains follows, all from one sample in a study of T cell repertoires in cytomegalovirus infection. TCRdb fed the reads into MiXCR, producing one record per CDR3 protein. Of about a million distinct CDR3 sequences listed, approximately 31% are singletons. No antigen has been identified for these receptors. The input for sequencing was cultured CD8+ T cells from PBMCs, taken from culture after CMV antigen stimulation. The origin of the receptors is a human donor in good health (CMV status not recorded). Some clones in this sample may be carry-over from other donors' samples. Both conserved end residues are part of each CDR3. D genes are given only for firm matches. Only some rows state a clone size, as once, few, many or a class for expanded clones.

v_call: TRBV7-6; clone_size: few; d_call: NA; j_call: TRBJ2-5; cdr3_length: 13; cdr3_nt: TGTGCCAGCAGCAATAGCTTTCGGGAGACCCAGTACTTC; cdr3_aa: CASSNSFRETQYF
v_call: TRBV12-5; clone_size: NA; d_call: NA; j_call: TRBJ2-1; cdr3_length: 13; cdr3_nt: TGTGCTAGTGGTCCGGATCGATACAGTGAGCAGTTCTTC; cdr3_aa: CASGPDRYSEQFF
v_call: TRBV6-1; clone_size: few; d_call: TRBD2; j_call: TRBJ2-7; cdr3_length: 15; cdr3_nt: TGTGCCAGCACTTCCCTTGGCGGGGGATCCTACGAGCAGTACTTC; cdr3_aa: CASTSLGGGSYEQYF
v_call: TRBV12-3/TRBV12-4; clone_size: NA; d_call: TRBD2; j_call: TRBJ2-5; cdr3_length: 12; cdr3_nt: TGTGCCAGCAGGGGACTAGCAGAGACCCAGTACTTC; cdr3_aa: CASRGLAETQYF
v_call: TRBV11-2; clone_size: few; d_call: NA; j_call: TRBJ2-2; cdr3_length: 15; cdr3_nt: TGTGCCAGCAGCCCAGGCCTCGTGAACACCGGGGAGCTGTTTTTT; cdr3_aa: CASSPGLVNTGELFF
v_call: TRBV5-1; clone_size: few; d_call: NA; j_call: TRBJ1-3; cdr3_length: 17; cdr3_nt: TGCGCCAGCAGCTTTGACGTGGGCAGGGAGGCTGGAAACACCATATATTTT; cdr3_aa: CASSFDVGREAGNTIYF
v_call: TRBV4-1; clone_size: NA; d_call: NA; j_call: TRBJ2-1; cdr3_length: 16; cdr3_nt: TGCGCCAGCAGCCGATACACCCAGAGCTCCTACAATGAGCAGTTCTTC; cdr3_aa: CASSRYTQSSYNEQFF
v_call: TRBV7-2; clone_size: many; d_call: NA; j_call: TRBJ1-1; cdr3_length: 15; cdr3_nt: TGTGCCAGCAGCTTACTTTCAGGGCCGGCCGCTGAAGCTTTCTTT; cdr3_aa: CASSLLSGPAAEAFF
v_call: TRBV25-1; clone_size: few; d_call: NA; j_call: TRBJ2-3; cdr3_length: 11; cdr3_nt: TGTGCCAGCAGCCGGGGCGCTACGCAGTATTTT; cdr3_aa: CASSRGATQYF
v_call: TRBV19; clone_size: NA; d_call: TRBD1; j_call: TRBJ2-7; cdr3_length: 15; cdr3_nt: TGTGCCAGTACCTTTGGGACAGGAAGTTCCTACGAGCAGTACTTC; cdr3_aa: CASTFGTGSSYEQYF
v_call: TRBV5-1; clone_size: NA; d_call: TRBD1; j_call: TRBJ1-1; cdr3_length: 17; cdr3_nt: TGCGCCAGCAGCTTAAGCGACAGGGGAATATCGAACACTGAAGCTTTCTTT; cdr3_aa: CASSLSDRGISNTEAFF
v_call: TRBV7-2; clone_size: NA; d_call: TRBD2; j_call: TRBJ2-3; cdr3_length: 20; cdr3_nt: TGTGCCAGCAGCTTAGTTTCGGGACTAGCGGGGGGTTCGGGCACAGATACGCAGTATTTT; cdr3_aa: CASSLVSGLAGGSGTDTQYF
v_call: TRBV6-1; clone_size: many; d_call: NA; j_call: TRBJ2-2; cdr3_length: 16; cdr3_nt: TGTGCCAGCAGTCATATTCCGGGGGGCCCAACCGGGGAGCTGTTTTTT; cdr3_aa: CASSHIPGGPTGELFF
v_call: TRBV10-3; clone_size: few; d_call: NA; j_call: TRBJ1-4; cdr3_length: 16; cdr3_nt: TGTGCCATCAGTTCTACCACTACGGCAACTAATGAAAAACTGTTTTTT; cdr3_aa: CAISSTTTATNEKLFF
v_call: TRBV7-9; clone_size: few; d_call: TRBD1; j_call: TRBJ1-2; cdr3_length: 16; cdr3_nt: TGTGCCAGCAGCTTAAAGGACAGGGAAAATCACTATGGCTACACCTTC; cdr3_aa: CASSLKDRENHYGYTF
v_call: TRBV10-3; clone_size: NA; d_call: TRBD1; j_call: TRBJ2-2; cdr3_length: 16; cdr3_nt: TGTGCCATCAGTGAAGTAGGGGGCAAAAGAGGTGGGGAGCTGTTTTTT; cdr3_aa: CAISEVGGKRGGELFF
v_call: TRBV27; clone_size: few; d_call: TRBD1; j_call: TRBJ1-1; cdr3_length: 16; cdr3_nt: TGTGCCAGCAGTCCCCTACCCCAACAGGGGGACACTGAAGCTTTCTTT; cdr3_aa: CASSPLPQQGDTEAFF
v_call: TRBV27; clone_size: NA; d_call: TRBD2; j_call: TRBJ2-7; cdr3_length: 14; cdr3_nt: TGTGCCAGCGGTATCGGACTAGCGGGGTACGAGCAGTACTTC; cdr3_aa: CASGIGLAGYEQYF
v_call: TRBV27; clone_size: NA; d_call: NA; j_call: TRBJ1-2; cdr3_length: 15; cdr3_nt: TGTGCCAGCAGTTTATCCTCGACAGGATTCTATGGCTACACCTTC; cdr3_aa: CASSLSSTGFYGYTF
v_call: TRBV7-2; clone_size: many; d_call: NA; j_call: TRBJ1-1; cdr3_length: 13; cdr3_nt: TGTGCCAGCAGCGCCGACGGGGGTACTGAAGCTTTCTTT; cdr3_aa: CASSADGGTEAFF
v_call: TRBV6-1; clone_size: many; d_call: NA; j_call: TRBJ2-3; cdr3_length: 19; cdr3_nt: TGTGCCAGCAGTGGAATGGCATCGACCTCTTTTTCACCGACAGATACGCAGTATTTT; cdr3_aa: CASSGMASTSFSPTDTQYF
v_call: TRBV29-1; clone_size: few; d_call: NA; j_call: TRBJ1-4; cdr3_length: 13; cdr3_nt: TGCAGCGTTGAGCAAGCAACTAATGAAAAACTGTTTTTT; cdr3_aa: CSVEQATNEKLFF
v_call: TRBV7-8; clone_size: many; d_call: NA; j_call: TRBJ2-3; cdr3_length: 16; cdr3_nt: TGTGCCAGCAGCTTCGGAGGGTGGGGTAGCACAGATACGCAGTATTTT; cdr3_aa: CASSFGGWGSTDTQYF
v_call: TRBV7-6; clone_size: NA; d_call: NA; j_call: TRBJ2-1; cdr3_length: 13; cdr3_nt: TGTGCCAGCGAGGGGGGGCCTTACAATGAGCAGTTCTTC; cdr3_aa: CASEGGPYNEQFF
v_call: TRBV9; clone_size: few; d_call: NA; j_call: TRBJ1-2; cdr3_length: 12; cdr3_nt: TGTGCCAGCAAGGAGGGACCCTATGGCTACACCTTC; cdr3_aa: CASKEGPYGYTF
v_call: TRBV9; clone_size: NA; d_call: TRBD1; j_call: TRBJ1-5; cdr3_length: 15; cdr3_nt: TGTGCCAGCAGCCCGCAGGGGGCGGTTAATCAGCCCCAGCATTTT; cdr3_aa: CASSPQGAVNQPQHF
v_call: TRBV10-3; clone_size: few; d_call: NA; j_call: TRBJ2-1; cdr3_length: 12; cdr3_nt: TGTGCCATCAGTGTGGGGAACAATGAGCAGTTCTTC; cdr3_aa: CAISVGNNEQFF
v_call: TRBV6-6; clone_size: NA; d_call: TRBD1; j_call: TRBJ1-1; cdr3_length: 15; cdr3_nt: TGTGCCAGCAGTAGACAGGGGGGTCGAAACACTGAAGCTTTCTTT; cdr3_aa: CASSRQGGRNTEAFF
v_call: TRBV6-1; clone_size: few; d_call: NA; j_call: TRBJ2-7; cdr3_length: 15; cdr3_nt: TGTGCCAGCAGTGAAGGCGGTTGGACACACTACGAGCAGTACTTC; cdr3_aa: CASSEGGWTHYEQYF
v_call: TRBV12-3/TRBV12-4; clone_size: NA; d_call: NA; j_call: TRBJ2-4; cdr3_length: 12; cdr3_nt: TGTGCCAGCAGCGGGACGAAAAACATTCAGTACTTC; cdr3_aa: CASSGTKNIQYF
v_call: TRBV6-5; clone_size: few; d_call: NA; j_call: TRBJ1-1; cdr3_length: 13; cdr3_nt: TGTGCCAGCAGTGGGCCAGGTGGGACTGAAGCTTTCTTT; cdr3_aa: CASSGPGGTEAFF
v_call: TRBV15; clone_size: NA; d_call: NA; j_call: TRBJ2-3; cdr3_length: 16; cdr3_nt: TGTGCCACCAGCAGAGACAGGGGCGCCCTCACAGATACGCAGTACTTT; cdr3_aa: CATSRDRGALTDTQYF
v_call: TRBV7-1; clone_size: NA; d_call: NA; j_call: TRBJ2-3; cdr3_length: 14; cdr3_nt: TGTGCCAGCAACCGAAGGGGGGGGGCAGATACGCAGTATTTT; cdr3_aa: CASNRRGGADTQYF
v_call: TRBV7-2; clone_size: few; d_call: TRBD2; j_call: TRBJ2-5; cdr3_length: 16; cdr3_nt: TGTGCCAGCAGCTTGCGACTAGCGGGGCTCGTAGGGACCCAGTACTTC; cdr3_aa: CASSLRLAGLVGTQYF
v_call: TRBV10-3; clone_size: NA; d_call: TRBD2; j_call: TRBJ2-3; cdr3_length: 16; cdr3_nt: TGTGCCATCAGTGATTGGACTAGCGGGGACACAGATACGCAGTATTTT; cdr3_aa: CAISDWTSGDTDTQYF
v_call: TRBV10-2; clone_size: NA; d_call: TRBD1; j_call: TRBJ1-2; cdr3_length: 13; cdr3_nt: TGCGCCAGCAGGCAAGGACAGGGAAATGGCTACACCTTC; cdr3_aa: CASRQGQGNGYTF